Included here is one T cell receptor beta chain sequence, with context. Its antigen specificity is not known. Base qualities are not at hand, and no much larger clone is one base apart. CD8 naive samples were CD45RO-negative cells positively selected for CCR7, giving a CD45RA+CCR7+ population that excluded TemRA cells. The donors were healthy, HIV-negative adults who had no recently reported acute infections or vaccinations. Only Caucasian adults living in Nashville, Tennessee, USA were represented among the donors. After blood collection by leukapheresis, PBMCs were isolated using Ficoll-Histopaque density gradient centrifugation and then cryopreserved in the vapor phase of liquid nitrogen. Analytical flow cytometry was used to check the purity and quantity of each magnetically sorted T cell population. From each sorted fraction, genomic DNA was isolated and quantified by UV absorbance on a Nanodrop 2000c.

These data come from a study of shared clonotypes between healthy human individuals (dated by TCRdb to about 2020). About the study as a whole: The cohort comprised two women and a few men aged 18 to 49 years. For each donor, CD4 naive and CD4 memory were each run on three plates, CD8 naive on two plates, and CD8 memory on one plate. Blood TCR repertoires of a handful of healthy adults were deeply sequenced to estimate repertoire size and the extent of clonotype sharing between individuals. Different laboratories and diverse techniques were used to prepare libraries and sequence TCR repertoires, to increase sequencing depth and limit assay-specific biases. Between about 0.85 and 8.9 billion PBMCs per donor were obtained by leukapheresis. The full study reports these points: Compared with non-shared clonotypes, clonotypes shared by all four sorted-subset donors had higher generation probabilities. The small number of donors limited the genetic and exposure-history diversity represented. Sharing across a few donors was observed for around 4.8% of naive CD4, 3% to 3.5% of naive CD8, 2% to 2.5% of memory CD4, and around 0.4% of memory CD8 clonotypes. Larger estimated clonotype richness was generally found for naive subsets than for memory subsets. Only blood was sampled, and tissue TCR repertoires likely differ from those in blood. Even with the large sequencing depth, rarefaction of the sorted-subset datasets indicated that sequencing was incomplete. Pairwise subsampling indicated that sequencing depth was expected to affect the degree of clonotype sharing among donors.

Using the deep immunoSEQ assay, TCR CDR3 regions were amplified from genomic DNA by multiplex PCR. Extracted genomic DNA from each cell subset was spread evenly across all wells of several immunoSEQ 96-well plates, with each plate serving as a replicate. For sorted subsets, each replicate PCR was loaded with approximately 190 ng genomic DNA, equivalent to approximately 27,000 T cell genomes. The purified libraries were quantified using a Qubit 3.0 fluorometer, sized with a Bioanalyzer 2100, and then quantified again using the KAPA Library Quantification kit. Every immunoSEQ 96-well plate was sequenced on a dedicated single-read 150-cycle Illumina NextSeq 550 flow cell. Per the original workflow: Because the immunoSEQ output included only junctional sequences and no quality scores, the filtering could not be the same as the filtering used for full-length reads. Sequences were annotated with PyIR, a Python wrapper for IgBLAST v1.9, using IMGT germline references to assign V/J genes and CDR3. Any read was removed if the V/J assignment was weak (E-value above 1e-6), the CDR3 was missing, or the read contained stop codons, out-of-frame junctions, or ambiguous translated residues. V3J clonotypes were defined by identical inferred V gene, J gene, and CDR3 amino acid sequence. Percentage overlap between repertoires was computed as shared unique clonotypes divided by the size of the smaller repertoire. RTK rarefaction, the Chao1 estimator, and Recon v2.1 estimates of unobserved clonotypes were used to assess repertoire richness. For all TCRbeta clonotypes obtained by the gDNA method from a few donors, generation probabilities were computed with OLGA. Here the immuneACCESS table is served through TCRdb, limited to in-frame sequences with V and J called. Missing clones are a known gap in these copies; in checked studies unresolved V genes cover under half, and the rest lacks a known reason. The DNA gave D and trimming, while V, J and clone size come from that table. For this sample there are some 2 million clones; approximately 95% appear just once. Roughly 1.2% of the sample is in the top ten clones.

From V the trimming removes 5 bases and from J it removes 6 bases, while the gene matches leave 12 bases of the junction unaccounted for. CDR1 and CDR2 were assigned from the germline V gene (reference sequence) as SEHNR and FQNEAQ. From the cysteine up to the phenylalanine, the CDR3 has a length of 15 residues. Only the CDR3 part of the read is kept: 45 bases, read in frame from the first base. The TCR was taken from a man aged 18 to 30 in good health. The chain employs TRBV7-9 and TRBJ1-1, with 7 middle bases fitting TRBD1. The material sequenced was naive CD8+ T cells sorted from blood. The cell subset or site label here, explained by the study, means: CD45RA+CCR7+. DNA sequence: TGTGCCAGCAGCCCGATTGACAGGGAGGGGGCTGAAGCTTTCTTT. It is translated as CASSPIDREGAEAFF.